Listed below are T cell receptor beta chains from one sample, sequenced in a study of shared clonotypes between healthy human individuals. The protocol was immunoSEQ multiplex PCR, while the TCRdb copy is restricted to in-frame clones and leaves out a portion. The profile shows about 2.3 million clones, 85% to 95% of them singletons. The specimen was naive CD4+ T cells from PBMCs. The receptors were gathered from a man younger than 35 in good health. Some clones in this sample may be carry-over from other donors' samples. CDR3s include the opening cysteine and the closing phenylalanine or tryptophan. Fields, in order: V gene, clone size, D gene, J gene, CDR3 DNA, CDR3 protein. D genes are given only for firm matches. Only some rows state a clone size, as once, few, many or a class for expanded clones.

TRBV6-5,once,.,TRBJ2-7,TGTGCCAGCAGTTACCAGGGGTTTGACTACGAGCAGTACTTC,CASSYQGFDYEQYF
TRBV6-6,.,.,TRBJ2-7,TGTGCCAGCAGTTACTCAACAGACATTTTCTACGAGCAGTACTTC,CASSYSTDIFYEQYF
TRBV7-9,few,TRBD2,TRBJ2-5,TGTGCCAGCAGCTTAGTTGGGGGGGAAGAGACCCAGTACTTC,CASSLVGGEETQYF
TRBV4-1,.,TRBD2,TRBJ2-7,TGCGCCAGCAGCCAAGGAAGGCTAGCGGGCCGCTCCTACGAGCAGTACTTC,CASSQGRLAGRSYEQYF
TRBV5-1,once,.,TRBJ2-3,TGCGCCAGCAGCCCGGGTCGGGGTGCTAGCACAGATACGCAGTATTTT,CASSPGRGASTDTQYF
TRBV19,.,TRBD1,TRBJ1-3,TGTGCCAGTTACTCAGACAGGGGCGCAGGAAACACCATATATTTT,CASYSDRGAGNTIYF
TRBV14,.,.,TRBJ2-5,TGTGCCAGCAGCCAAAGGCCCGACCAAGAGACCCAGTACTTC,CASSQRPDQETQYF
TRBV28,.,.,TRBJ2-2,TGTGCCAGCAAGGTGACAAGAGGGGCCGGGGAGCTGTTTTTT,CASKVTRGAGELFF
TRBV7-2,.,TRBD2,TRBJ2-3,TGTGCCAGCAGCTTAGCGTCTCTGCGGGAGACACTCACAGATACGCAGTATTTT,CASSLASLRETLTDTQYF
TRBV5-5,.,TRBD2,TRBJ2-5,TGTGCCAGCAGCGGGATAGCGGGAGGATCAGAGACCCAGTACTTC,CASSGIAGGSETQYF
TRBV7-3,.,.,TRBJ2-2,TGTGCCAGCAGCTTAACTAATACCGGGGAGCTGTTTTTT,CASSLTNTGELFF
TRBV5-1,.,.,TRBJ2-7,TGCGCCAGCAGCTTGGAGGGGAATTACGAGCAGTACTTC,CASSLEGNYEQYF
TRBV7-9,.,TRBD1,TRBJ1-4,TGTGCCAGCAGCTTAGTCGAGACAGGGGCTAATGAAAAACTGTTTTTT,CASSLVETGANEKLFF
TRBV7-2,.,.,TRBJ2-5,TGTGCCAGCAGCTCAAGACTAGGGGGAGAGACCCAGTACTTC,CASSSRLGGETQYF
TRBV7-9,few,.,TRBJ1-5,TGTGCCAGCAGCTTAGAAGGGATTCAGCCCCAGCATTTT,CASSLEGIQPQHF
TRBV15,.,.,TRBJ2-2,TGTGCCACCAGCAGATCCCCCGGGGGTACCGGGGAGCTGTTTTTT,CATSRSPGGTGELFF
TRBV6-1,.,TRBD1,TRBJ2-3,TGTGCCAGCAGTGACCGACAGGGATACACAGATACGCAGTATTTT,CASSDRQGYTDTQYF